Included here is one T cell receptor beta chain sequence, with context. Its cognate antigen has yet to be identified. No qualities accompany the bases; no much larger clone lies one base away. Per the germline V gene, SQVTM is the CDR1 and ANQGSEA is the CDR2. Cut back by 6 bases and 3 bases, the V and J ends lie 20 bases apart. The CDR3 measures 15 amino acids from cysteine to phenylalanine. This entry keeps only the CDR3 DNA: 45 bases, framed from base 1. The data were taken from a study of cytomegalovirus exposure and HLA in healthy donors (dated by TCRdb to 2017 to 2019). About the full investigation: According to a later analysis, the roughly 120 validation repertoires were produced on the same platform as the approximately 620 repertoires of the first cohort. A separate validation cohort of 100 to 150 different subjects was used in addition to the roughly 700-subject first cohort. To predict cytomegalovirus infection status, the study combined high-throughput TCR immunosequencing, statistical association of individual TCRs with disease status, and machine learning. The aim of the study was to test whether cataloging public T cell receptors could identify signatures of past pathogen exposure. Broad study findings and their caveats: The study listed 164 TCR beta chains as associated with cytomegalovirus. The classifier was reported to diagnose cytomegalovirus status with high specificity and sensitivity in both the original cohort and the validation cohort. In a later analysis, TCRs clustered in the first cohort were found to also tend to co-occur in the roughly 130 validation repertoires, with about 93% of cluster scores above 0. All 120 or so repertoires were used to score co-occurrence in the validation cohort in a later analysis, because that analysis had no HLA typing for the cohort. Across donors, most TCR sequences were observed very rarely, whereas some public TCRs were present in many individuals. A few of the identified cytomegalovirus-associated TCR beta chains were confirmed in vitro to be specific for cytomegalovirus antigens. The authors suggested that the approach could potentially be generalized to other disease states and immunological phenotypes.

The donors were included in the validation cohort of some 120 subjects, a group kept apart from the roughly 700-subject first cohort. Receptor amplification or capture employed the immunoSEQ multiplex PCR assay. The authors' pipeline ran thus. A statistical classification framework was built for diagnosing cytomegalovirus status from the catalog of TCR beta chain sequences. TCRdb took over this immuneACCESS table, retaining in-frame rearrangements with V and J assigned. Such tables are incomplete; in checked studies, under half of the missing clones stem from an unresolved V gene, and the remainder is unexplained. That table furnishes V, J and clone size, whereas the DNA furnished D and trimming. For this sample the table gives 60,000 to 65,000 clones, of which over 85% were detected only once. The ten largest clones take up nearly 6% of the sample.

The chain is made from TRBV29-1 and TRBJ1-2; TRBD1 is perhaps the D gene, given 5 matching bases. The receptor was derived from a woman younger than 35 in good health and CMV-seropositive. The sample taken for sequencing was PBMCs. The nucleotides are TGCAGCGTGGACCGAAAAGGGGTTGGGGACTATGGCTACACCTTC. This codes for CSVDRKGVGDYGYTF.